This T cell receptor (beta chain) was recovered during a study of control samples from healthy donors and cancer patients. Assay used: immunoSEQ multiplex PCR; TCRdb lists only in-frame clones, some missing. Among around 140,000 clones listed, under 95% were seen once. The CDR3 runs 14 residues. V shed 2 bases and J shed 5 bases, with 9 bases lying between them. The V gene's germline CDR1 is SNHLY and CDR2 FYNNEI. The source is a man aged 18 to 29 in good health. The gene calls are TRBV2 and TRBJ2-2; D gene unclear. The sequencing sample was made of blood. DNA of the CDR3: TGTGCCAGCAGTGAATTGGAGACAACCGGGGAGCTGTTTTTT. Its translation: CASSELETTGELFF.